These 24 T cell receptor beta chains were sequenced from one sample in a study of blood T cell repertoires in COVID-19. Using immunoSEQ multiplex PCR, the repertoire was profiled, and TCRdb retains in-frame clones only, with some absent. Among some 7,900 clones listed, approximately 88% were seen once. Sequencing used peripheral blood. All receptors derive from a human donor with active COVID-19. The donor label of this sample is uncertain.

This clone was seen a handful of times. V is TRBV14 and J is TRBJ2-1; the match to TRBD2 covers 13 bases. In germline, CDR1 is SGHDN, CDR2 FVKESK. CDR3 length: 16 residues. Trimming removed 4 bases from V and 10 bases from J; junction bases left unmatched: 10. CDR3 region: CASSPQRTSGRREQFF. CDR3 bases: TGTGCCAGCAGCCCACAAAGGACTAGCGGGAGAAGGGAGCAGTTCTTC.

The chain combines TRBV19 with TRBJ2-1; 9 bases line up with TRBD2. Losses at the gene ends were 3 bases for V and 6 bases for J; bases not matched to a gene: 6. The germline V gene has CDR1 LNHDA and CDR2 SQIVND (reference sequence). CDR3 length: 15 amino acids. As DNA, the CDR3 is TGTGCCAGTAGTATCGGGGTAGCGGGAGCCAATGAGCAGTTCTTC. Protein sequence: CASSIGVAGANEQFF. The variable domain in full, with the rest retrieved from reference TRBV19 and TRBJ2-1, is DGGITQSPKYLFRKEGQNVTLSCEQNLNHDAMYWYRQDPGQGLRLIYYSQIVNDFQKGDIAEGYSVSREKKESFPLTVTSAQKNPTAFYLCASSIGVAGANEQFFGPGTRLTVL.

This chain joins TRBV11-2 and TRBJ2-1; possibly TRBD1 for D (6 bases). Trimming took off 6 bases at V and 5 bases at J, with 20 bases between the two ends. CDR3 length: 16 amino acids. CDR1 is SGHAT, CDR2 FQNNGV, per germline. The CDR3 sequence is CASSNPRAGVDNEQFF. CDR3 coding DNA: TGTGCCAGCAGTAATCCTCGGGCAGGGGTCGACAATGAGCAGTTCTTC.

This clone was seen more than once but under ten times. V and J are TRBV11-3 and TRBJ2-3, with 9 bases matching TRBD2. Germline V gene data show CDR1 as SGHNT and CDR2 as YENEEA. V was clipped by 1 base and J by 2 bases; unmatched bases: 1. This CDR3 region has 15 residues. The CDR3 is CASSLGLAVTDTQYF. DNA of the CDR3: TGTGCCAGCAGCTTAGGACTAGCGGTCACAGATACGCAGTATTTT.

This chain connects TRBV24-1 to TRBJ2-3, with a weak D call TRBD2 (5 bases). Germline V gives CDR1 KGHDR, CDR2 SFDVKD. The CDR3 loop spans 20 amino acids. Trimming shortened V by 0 bases and J by 0 bases, and 21 bases separated the two germline ends. The CDR3 here is CATSDLRYRPFRTSTDTQYF. In DNA, the CDR3 is TGTGCCACCAGTGATTTGCGATATCGGCCCTTCAGGACTAGCACAGATACGCAGTATTTT.

V is TRBV9 and J is TRBJ1-5; TRBD1 is a possible D gene (6 bases). Per the germline V gene, CDR1 is SGDLS and CDR2 is YYNGEE. V lost 2 bases and J lost 5, with 14 bases in between. The CDR3 runs 15 residues. The CDR3 loop reads CASSVDSSPDQPQHF. The CDR3 coding sequence is TGTGCCAGCAGCGTGGACAGTTCCCCCGATCAGCCCCAGCATTTT.

This clone was detected only a few times. J is TRBJ2-1 and V is TRBV11-2, with a possible D match to TRBD2 (5 bases). Per germline, CDR1 SGHAT and CDR2 FQNNGV. CDR3 length: 16 residues. The V gene lost 1 base and the J gene lost 1 base, with 11 bases spanning the gap. The CDR3 loop reads CASSLGVGASYNEQFF. The CDR3 DNA reads as TGTGCCAGCAGCTTAGGGGTGGGAGCGTCCTACAATGAGCAGTTCTTC.

The chain combines TRBV13 with TRBJ2-5; 10 bases agree with TRBD2. Trimming cost V 4 bases and J 4 bases; bases outside gene matches: 9. CDR3 length: 16 residues. Per the germline V gene, CDR1 is PRHDT and CDR2 is FYEKMQ (reference sequence). The CDR3 bases are TGTGCCAGCAGCTCTCAAACTAGCGGGATTGCAGAGACCCAGTACTTC. Its protein product is CASSSQTSGIAETQYF. Drawing the rest from reference TRBV13 and TRBJ2-5, the complete variable domain is AAGVIQSPRHLIKEKRETATLKCYPIPRHDTVYWYQQGPGQDPQFLISFYEKMQSDKGSIPDRFSAQQFSDYHSELNMSSLELGDSALYFCASSSQTSGIAETQYFGPGTRLLVL.

J is TRBJ1-1 and V is TRBV30; 9 bases are shared with TRBD1. The CDR3 spans 15 residues. CDR1 is GTSNPN and CDR2 is SVGIG in the germline V gene (reference sequence). Losses at the gene ends were 2 bases for V and 3 bases for J; bases not matched to a gene: 7. This CDR3 reads CAWSPMDRGDTEAFF. CDR3 in DNA: TGTGCCTGGAGTCCGATGGACAGGGGCGACACTGAAGCTTTCTTT.

This clone was recorded a few times. The V and J genes are TRBV6-6 and TRBJ2-7; 10 positions agree with TRBD1. The CDR3 is 14 residues long. CDR1 is MNHNY and CDR2 is SVGAGI in the germline V gene (reference sequence). V shed 2 bases and J 7 bases; nucleotides not matched to a gene: 5. The chain's CDR3 is CASSYPGQGREQYF. The CDR3 DNA is TGTGCCAGCAGTTACCCGGGACAGGGGAGAGAGCAGTACTTC.

Only a few counts were recorded for this clone. The chain couples TRBV9 to TRBJ1-5; a weak D match, TRBD1 (5 bases). Germline V gene lookup returns CDR1 SGDLS and CDR2 YYNGEE. The V and J ends lost 1 base and 10 bases respectively, with 9 bases between them. This CDR3 has 12 residues. The CDR3 DNA is TGTGCCAGCAGCGTAATGGGGGGTCCCCAGCATTTT. This codes for CASSVMGGPQHF. The full variable domain, in which reference TRBV9 and TRBJ1-5 provide the parts outside the CDR3, is DSGVTQTPKHLITATGQRVTLRCSPRSGDLSVYWYQQSLDQGLQFLIQYYNGEERAKGNILERFSAQQFPDLHSELNLSSLELGDSALYFCASSVMGGPQHFGDGTRLSIL.

The V and J genes are TRBV9 and TRBJ2-5, with TRBD1 matching 9 bases. The ends lost 3 bases at V and 2 bases at J; junction bases unmatched: 2. Germline V gene data show CDR1 as SGDLS and CDR2 as YYNGEE. The CDR3 has 14 amino acids. CDR3 sequence (DNA): TGTGCCAGCAGCGAAGGACAGGGGCAAGAGACCCAGTACTTC. This encodes CASSEGQGQETQYF.

J is TRBJ1-3 and V is TRBV5-1, with unresolved D. The CDR3 contains 14 residues. Germline V CDR1 and CDR2: SGHRS, YFSETQ. The V and J ends lost 0 bases and 1 base respectively, with 5 bases between them. The CDR3 is CASSLDLSGNTIYF. Here the CDR3 DNA reads TGCGCCAGCAGCTTGGATTTATCTGGAAACACCATATATTTT.

The chain has TRBV5-1 and TRBJ2-2, with 9 bases identical to TRBD2. The CDR3 has 17 residues. Trimming at V came to 3 bases and at J to 1 base, leaving 7 bases not matched to a gene. Germline values: CDR1 SGHRS, CDR2 YFSETQ. This CDR3 reads CASSSQVAGENTGELFF. The CDR3 DNA follows: TGCGCCAGCAGCTCACAGGTAGCGGGAGAGAACACCGGGGAGCTGTTTTTT. Looking up the rest from reference TRBV5-1 and TRBJ2-2 gives the full variable domain: KAGVTQTPRYLIKTRGQQVTLSCSPISGHRSVSWYQQTPGQGLQFLFEYFSETQRNKGNFPGRFSGRQFSNSRSEMNVSTLELGDSALYLCASSSQVAGENTGELFFGEGSRLTVL.

The genes are TRBV12-5 and TRBJ2-3; 9 bases align to TRBD1. Trimming took 1 base from V and 5 from J; bases not matched to a gene: 4. CDR3 length equals 15 residues. Germline V CDR1 and CDR2: LGHNT, FRNRAP. The CDR3 region is CASGLGTGDVDTQYF. CDR3 sequence (DNA): TGTGCTAGTGGTTTGGGGACAGGGGATGTAGATACGCAGTATTTT.

This chain uses TRBV5-1 with TRBJ2-3, with 8 bases identical to TRBD1. V dropped 0 bases and J dropped 4; count of bases not matched to a gene: 4. From germline, CDR1 is SGHRS and CDR2 YFSETQ. The CDR3 is 15 amino acids. CDR3: CASSLAMTGADTQYF. CDR3 DNA sequence: TGCGCCAGCAGCTTGGCCATGACAGGGGCAGATACGCAGTATTTT.

The gene calls are TRBV19 and TRBJ2-7, with a weak D call TRBD1 (6 bases). The CDR3 covers 12 residues. V lost 3 bases to trimming and J lost 4 bases, with 7 bases between them. CDR1 is LNHDA and CDR2 is SQIVND in the germline V gene (reference sequence). This CDR3 reads CASSMTGYEQYF. In nucleotides, the CDR3 is TGTGCCAGTAGTATGACAGGATACGAGCAGTACTTC.

V and J are TRBV7-8 and TRBJ2-7; D is possibly TRBD1 (6 bases). CDR3 length: 17 amino acids. V was clipped by 4 bases and J by 0 bases, with 19 bases between them. Germline CDR1 and CDR2: SGHVS and FQNEAQ. DNA of the CDR3: TGTGCCAGCAGCTCGCTCGGCGGACAGACGGTCTCCTACGAGCAGTACTTC. It yields the protein CASSSLGGQTVSYEQYF.

The rearrangement joins TRBV5-6 to TRBJ1-2; 9 nucleotides align to TRBD1. V was pared by 0 bases and J by 0 bases, with 0 bases of the junction left unmatched. Germline lookup yields CDR1 SGHDT and CDR2 YYEEEE. The CDR3 totals 15 residues. This CDR3 is CASSLGQGANYGYTF. The CDR3 coding sequence is TGTGCCAGCAGCTTGGGACAGGGGGCTAACTATGGCTACACCTTC.

The chain uses TRBV6-5 and TRBJ2-1; D call uncertain. The CDR3 spans 14 residues. Between the trimmed V and J ends, which lost 6 bases and 3 bases, there was a span of 12 bases. Germline loops: CDR1 MNHEY, CDR2 SVGAGI. CDR3 coding DNA: TGTGCCAGCAGGGCCCTCGGAGTCTACAATGAGCAGTTCTTC. It specifies CASRALGVYNEQFF.

The J gene is TRBJ2-3, the V gene TRBV28, with TRBD2 matching 9 bases. With 4 bases clipped from V and 2 bases from J, the junction kept 10 bases outside the gene matches. The CDR3 consists of 17 residues. Germline loops: CDR1 MDHEN, CDR2 SYDVKM. The CDR3 protein is CASSSTRGLAYTDTQYF. CDR3 coding DNA: TGTGCCAGCAGTTCCACCCGAGGACTAGCGTACACAGATACGCAGTATTTT.

A few counts support this clone. This sequence joins TRBV25-1 and TRBJ1-2; no firm D call. The germline CDR1 and CDR2 sequences are MGHDK and SYGVNS. The V and J ends lost 1 base and 7 bases respectively, with 4 bases between them. The CDR3 is 11 amino acids. The CDR3 is CASSESFGYTF. CDR3 nucleotides: TGTGCCAGCAGTGAATCTTTTGGCTACACCTTC.

The chain has TRBV19 and TRBJ2-5; D ambiguous. Germline-derived CDR1 and CDR2 are LNHDA and SQIVND (reference sequence). The CDR3 sequence is 13 residues long. V dropped 2 bases and J dropped 5 bases, with 9 bases sitting between them. In nucleotides, the CDR3 is TGTGCCAGTAGTATACTTCTCCGGGAGACCCAGTACTTC. This encodes CASSILLRETQYF.

V usage is TRBV4-1 and J usage is TRBJ2-3; TRBD2 agrees at 10 bases. This CDR3 contains 16 residues. Trimming took 2 bases from V and 5 from J; bases not matched to a gene: 7. CDR1 and CDR2 from the germline V gene are MGHRA and YSYEKL. The CDR3 region is CASSQSPGLALDTQYF. The CDR3, as DNA: TGCGCCAGCAGCCAATCTCCGGGACTAGCGTTAGATACGCAGTATTTT.